This T cell receptor beta chain was sequenced for a study of cytomegalovirus exposure and HLA in healthy donors. Study observations and caveats: Several of the most significant clusters were apparently associated with common viral pathogens in a later analysis. Later analysis identified a missense DCLRE1C variant that was linked to TCR beta V- and J-gene trimming.

13 Jbeta primers and 60 Vbeta primers were used for the PCR. Generated by immunoSEQ multiplex PCR, the TCRdb table keeps only in-frame clones and is missing some. The table lists 150,000 to 200,000 clones, just over 75% of them singletons. A remark on this clone: The antigen remains undetermined.

This CDR3 is built from 15 residues. Unmatched junction bases numbered 9, after V lost 6 bases and J lost 4 bases. Germline CDR1 reads MNHNS; CDR2 reads SASEGT. The chain has TRBV6-1 and TRBJ1-1, with 9 bases aligning to TRBD1. This sequence was found in a man in his forties in good health and CMV-seronegative. The sequencing sample was made of PBMCs. CDR3 in amino acids: CASSYTGGRGTEAFF. CDR3 in DNA: TGTGCCAGCAGCTACACAGGGGGCCGTGGCACTGAAGCTTTCTTT.